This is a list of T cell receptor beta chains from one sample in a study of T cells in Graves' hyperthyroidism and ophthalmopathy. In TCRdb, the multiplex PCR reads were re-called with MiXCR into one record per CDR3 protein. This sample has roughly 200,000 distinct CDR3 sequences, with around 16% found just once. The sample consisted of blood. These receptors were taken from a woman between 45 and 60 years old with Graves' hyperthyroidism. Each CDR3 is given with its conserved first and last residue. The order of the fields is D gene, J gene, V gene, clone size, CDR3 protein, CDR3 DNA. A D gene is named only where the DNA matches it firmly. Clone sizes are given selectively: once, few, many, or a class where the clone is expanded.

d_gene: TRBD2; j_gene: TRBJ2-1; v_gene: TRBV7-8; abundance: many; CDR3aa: CASSGQTSGSYNEQFF; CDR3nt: TGTGCCAGCAGCGGCCAAACTAGCGGGTCCTACAATGAGCAGTTCTTC
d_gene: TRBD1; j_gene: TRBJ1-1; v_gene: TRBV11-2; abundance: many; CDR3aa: CASSRQGAMNTEAFF; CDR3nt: TGTGCCAGCAGCCGACAGGGGGCCATGAACACTGAAGCTTTCTTT
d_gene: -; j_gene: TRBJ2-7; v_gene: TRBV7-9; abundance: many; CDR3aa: CASSRYVDEQYF; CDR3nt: TGTGCCAGCAGCCGTTATGTCGACGAGCAGTACTTC
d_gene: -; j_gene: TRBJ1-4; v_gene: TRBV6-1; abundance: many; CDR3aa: CASSYPLDNEKLFF; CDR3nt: TGTGCCAGCAGTTACCCTCTAGACAATGAAAAACTGTTTTTT
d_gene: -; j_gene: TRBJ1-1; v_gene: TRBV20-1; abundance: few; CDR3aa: CSARVGGAAEAFF; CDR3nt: TGCAGTGCTAGGGTAGGTGGGGCTGCTGAAGCTTTCTTT
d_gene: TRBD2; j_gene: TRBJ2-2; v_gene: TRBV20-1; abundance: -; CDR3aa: CSASKMTSGNTGELFF; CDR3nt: TGCAGTGCTAGTAAGATGACTAGCGGGAACACCGGGGAGCTGTTTTTT
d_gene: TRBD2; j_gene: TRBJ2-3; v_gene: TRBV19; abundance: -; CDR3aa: CASSSTSADTQYF; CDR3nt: TGTGCCAGTAGTTCGACTAGCGCAGATACGCAGTATTTT
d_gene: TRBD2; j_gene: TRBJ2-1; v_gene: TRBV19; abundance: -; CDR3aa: CASSMIGTSGRNEQFF; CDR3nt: TGTGCCAGTAGTATGATCGGGACTAGCGGGAGAAATGAGCAGTTCTTC
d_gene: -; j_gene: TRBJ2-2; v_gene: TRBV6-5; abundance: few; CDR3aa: CASSDSSVFRKNTGELFF; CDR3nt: TGTGCCAGCAGTGACTCTTCGGTTTTTAGGAAGAACACCGGGGAGCTGTTTTTT
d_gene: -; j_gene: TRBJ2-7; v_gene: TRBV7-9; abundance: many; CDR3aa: CASSWKDYEQYF; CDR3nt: TGTGCCAGCAGCTGGAAAGATTACGAGCAGTACTTC
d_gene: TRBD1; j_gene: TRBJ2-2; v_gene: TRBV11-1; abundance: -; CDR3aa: CASSKATGGNSGELFF; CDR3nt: TGTGCCAGCAGCAAAGCTACAGGGGGCAATTCCGGGGAGCTGTTTTTT
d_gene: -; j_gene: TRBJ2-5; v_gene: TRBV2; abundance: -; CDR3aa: CASSEVLRDPFQTQYF; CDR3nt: TGTGCCAGCAGTGAAGTCCTCCGGGACCCCTTCCAGACCCAGTACTTC
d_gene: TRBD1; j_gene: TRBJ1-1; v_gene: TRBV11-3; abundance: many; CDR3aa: CASSQHSTGGTEAFF; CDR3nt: TGTGCCAGCAGCCAACACTCTACAGGGGGCACTGAAGCTTTCTTT
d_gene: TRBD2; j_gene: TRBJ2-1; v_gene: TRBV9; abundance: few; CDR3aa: CASSTGDFLAGGQPEQFF; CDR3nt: TGTGCCAGCAGCACAGGGGACTTTTTGGCGGGAGGGCAACCTGAGCAGTTCTTC
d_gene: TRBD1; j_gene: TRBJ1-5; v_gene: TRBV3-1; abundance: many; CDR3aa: CASSQTGQGRGMIPQHF; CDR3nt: TGTGCCAGCAGCCAAACGGGACAGGGGAGAGGTATGATCCCCCAGCATTTT
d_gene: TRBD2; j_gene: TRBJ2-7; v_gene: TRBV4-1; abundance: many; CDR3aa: CASSRTSVYEQYF; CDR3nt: TGCGCCAGCAGCCGGACTAGCGTCTACGAGCAGTACTTC
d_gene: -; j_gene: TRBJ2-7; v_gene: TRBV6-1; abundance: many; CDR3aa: CASSIDGYEQYF; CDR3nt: TGTGCCAGCAGTATCGACGGCTACGAGCAGTACTTC
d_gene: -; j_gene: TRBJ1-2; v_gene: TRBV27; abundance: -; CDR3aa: CASRPEVTAGYGYTF; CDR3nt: TGTGCCAGCAGGCCCGAAGTGACAGCTGGCTATGGCTACACCTTC
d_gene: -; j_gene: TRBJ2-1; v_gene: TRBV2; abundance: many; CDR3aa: CASESGGSYNEQFF; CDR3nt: TGTGCCAGCGAGTCTGGCGGATCCTACAATGAGCAGTTCTTC
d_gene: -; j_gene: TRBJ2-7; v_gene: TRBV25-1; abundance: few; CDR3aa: CASSDPEYEQYF; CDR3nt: TGTGCCAGCAGTGATCCTGAATACGAGCAGTACTTC
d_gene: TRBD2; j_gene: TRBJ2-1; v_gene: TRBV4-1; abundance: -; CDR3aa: CASSQAVAGAGNEQFF; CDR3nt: TGCGCCAGCAGCCAGGCCGTAGCGGGAGCTGGCAATGAGCAGTTCTTC
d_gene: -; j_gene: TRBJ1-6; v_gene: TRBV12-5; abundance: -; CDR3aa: CASGPARGAQSNSPLHF; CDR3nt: TGTGCTAGTGGTCCCGCCCGGGGGGCGCAATCTAATTCACCCCTCCACTTT